This is a list of T cell receptor beta chains from one sample in a study of blood T cell repertoires in COVID-19. The protocol was immunoSEQ multiplex PCR, while the TCRdb copy is restricted to in-frame clones and leaves out a portion. Of approximately 230,000 clones detected, roughly 88% appear once; the ten largest clones hold around 6.3%. The sequencing input was peripheral blood. Source of these receptors: a woman younger than 45 with COVID-19, enrolled during active disease. The conserved cysteine and the conserved F or W are not part of the CDR3 here.

v_call: TRBV4-2; cdr3_aa: ASSQRTSGPYEQY
v_call: TRBV4-3; cdr3_aa: ASSQEEGGVGTDTQY
v_call: TRBV29-1; cdr3_aa: SVDFLAGVYEQF
v_call: TRBV14; cdr3_aa: ASSQGLDFPDTQY
v_call: TRBV11-3; cdr3_aa: ASSGGTSQPYSYNEQF
v_call: TRBV19; cdr3_aa: ASSPGQVGYEQY
v_call: TRBV10-3; cdr3_aa: AISKLAGVQNEQF
v_call: TRBV19; cdr3_aa: ASRKTGEGYGYT
v_call: TRBV6-5; cdr3_aa: ASRGQGGTEAF
v_call: TRBV7-8; cdr3_aa: ASSLKQGADYGYT
v_call: TRBV6-5; cdr3_aa: ASRPDRGNEKLF
v_call: TRBV5-5; cdr3_aa: ASSLGAGQGETQY
v_call: TRBV5-8; cdr3_aa: ASSSGLAGGPREQY
v_call: TRBV29-1; cdr3_aa: SVDRDFQETQY
v_call: TRBV10-2; cdr3_aa: ASSEAAVNQPQH
v_call: TRBV5-1; cdr3_aa: ASSLAERYMNTEAF
v_call: TRBV2; cdr3_aa: AIGQGYTEAF
v_call: TRBV7-2; cdr3_aa: ASSYEGGYSTDTQY
v_call: TRBV3-1/TRBV3-2; cdr3_aa: ASSQDSGADQPQH
v_call: TRBV3-1/TRBV3-2; cdr3_aa: ASSQGDGLNTQY
v_call: TRBV4-1; cdr3_aa: ASSQEGDSGHPWDTQY
v_call: TRBV19; cdr3_aa: ASSIGTSLLTDTQY
v_call: TRBV27; cdr3_aa: ASRPGGGFSYEQY
v_call: TRBV10-2; cdr3_aa: ASSERWGGTTDTQY
v_call: TRBV4-3; cdr3_aa: ASSQDWAHGVGETQY
v_call: TRBV18; cdr3_aa: ASSPPTSRSGELF
v_call: TRBV27; cdr3_aa: ASSNRRPSDTEAF
v_call: TRBV18; cdr3_aa: ASSPPDRAQAF
v_call: TRBV5-1; cdr3_aa: ASSLDRGTEAF
v_call: TRBV2; cdr3_aa: ASSERDRGDGYT
v_call: TRBV4-3; cdr3_aa: ASSPRGADRGGHTQY
v_call: TRBV5-6; cdr3_aa: ASSLGTVNTEAF
v_call: TRBV7-2; cdr3_aa: ASSRGGRNTGELF
v_call: TRBV30; cdr3_aa: AWRGDRGSTGELF
v_call: TRBV28; cdr3_aa: ASSFSRGFTGELF
v_call: TRBV5-8; cdr3_aa: ASSAGLAGQETQY